The rows below give T cell receptor beta chains drawn from one sample of a study of blood T cell repertoires in COVID-19. Measured with immunoSEQ multiplex PCR; TCRdb has only the in-frame clones, and not every one. Of over 250,000 clones listed, around nine tenths are singletons. Material for sequencing was peripheral blood. Receptors originate from a woman aged 65 to 85 with COVID-19, enrolled during active disease. Both conserved end residues are part of each CDR3. A D gene is named only where the DNA matches it firmly. Size is stated for part of the rows, as once, few or many counts, or as a class when the clone is expanded.

>TRBJ1-6|TRBV7-2|TRBD1|few
TGTGCCAGCAGCTTAAGACAGGGGATGGATTCACCCCTCCACTTT
CASSLRQGMDSPLHF
>TRBJ2-3|TRBV19|TRBD1|-
TGTGCCAGTACAGACAGGGCAGCAGATACGCAGTATTTT
CASTDRAADTQYF
>TRBJ1-6|TRBV2|-|-
TGTGCCAGCAGTGAACGAGGGTTCGATTCACCCCTCCACTTT
CASSERGFDSPLHF
>TRBJ1-2|TRBV7-2|-|-
TGTGCCAGCAACCCAAGGGATGGGGCGCGTGGCTACACCTTC
CASNPRDGARGYTF
>TRBJ1-1|TRBV28|-|once
TGTGCCAGCAGTTTTTGGGCCTTGAACACTGAAGCTTTCTTT
CASSFWALNTEAFF
>TRBJ2-7|TRBV5-4|TRBD2|-
TGTGCCAGCAGCTTGGCCACGGGGGGTTCCTACGAGCAGTACTTC
CASSLATGGSYEQYF
>TRBJ1-5|TRBV7-9|TRBD1|once
TGTGCCAGCAGCTATTCGGGACAGGGTATTGGCCAGCCCCAGCATTTT
CASSYSGQGIGQPQHF
>TRBJ2-5|TRBV5-1|TRBD1|-
TGCGCCAGCAGCACGACAGGGGAAGAGACCCAGTACTTC
CASSTTGEETQYF
>TRBJ1-6|TRBV6-5|TRBD1|-
TGTGCCAGCAGAACGGGACAGCATTCACCCCTCCACTTT
CASRTGQHSPLHF
>TRBJ1-2|TRBV5-1|TRBD1|-
TGCGCCAGCAGCTTGGACAGGGGCCCTGTTGGCTACACCTTC
CASSLDRGPVGYTF
>TRBJ1-2|TRBV4-1|-|-
TGCGCCAGCAGCTCACTGGACGGCGGGTATGGCTACACCTTC
CASSSLDGGYGYTF
>TRBJ2-2|TRBV24-1|-|-
TGTGCCACCAGTGGGGCCAGACAGAGCGCGAACACCGGGGAGCTGTTTTTT
CATSGARQSANTGELFF
>TRBJ2-7|TRBV7-8|TRBD2|-
TGTGCCAGCAGCTTAAGCGGGGGGGCCACCTACGAGCAGTACTTC
CASSLSGGATYEQYF
>TRBJ2-5|TRBV28|TRBD2|-
TGTGCCAGCAGCCCCCTGACTAGCGGGGGGGCCAGGGAGACCCAGTACTTC
CASSPLTSGGARETQYF
>TRBJ1-2|TRBV29-1|-|-
TGCAGCGTGGGACGGGGGAATTATGGCTACACCTTC
CSVGRGNYGYTF
>TRBJ2-2|TRBV7-2|TRBD1|-
TGTGCCAGCAGCTTTTACAGGGGGAGTAAGCACGGGGAGCTGTTTTTT
CASSFYRGSKHGELFF
>TRBJ1-1|TRBV19|-|-
TGTGCCAGTAGCCAACTCCGACATTTTGAAGCTTTCTTT
CASSQLRHFEAFF
>TRBJ1-2|TRBV18|TRBD1|-
TGTGCCAGCTCACCAGGGACAGGGGGCTATGGCTACACCTTC
CASSPGTGGYGYTF
>TRBJ2-7|TRBV12-3/TRBV12-4|-|-
TGTGCCAGCAGTCCGAGGAGGGGTAGGGCGGACTTC
CASSPRRGRADF
>TRBJ1-2|TRBV25-1|TRBD1|-
TGTGCCAGCAGTCCCCCCGGGACAGGGGGAGGTGGCTACACCTTC
CASSPPGTGGGGYTF
>TRBJ2-7|TRBV5-1|-|-
TGCGCCAGCAGCCCGGACCGACTAGATGTAGACGAGCAGTACTTC
CASSPDRLDVDEQYF
>TRBJ1-3|TRBV5-4|TRBD1|-
TGTGCCAGCAGCAACCCAAAGACAGGGGCTGGAAACACCATATATTTT
CASSNPKTGAGNTIYF
>TRBJ1-2|TRBV29-1|-|-
TGCAGCGTTGGCGGGAATGGCTACACCTTC
CSVGGNGYTF
>TRBJ1-6|TRBV2|-|-
TGTGCCAGCAGTGGAGGTGGAGGGGCTAGGGATTCACCCCTCCACTTT
CASSGGGGARDSPLHF
>TRBJ2-7|TRBV3-1/TRBV3-2|TRBD1|-
TGTGCCAGCAGCCAATCAGGGGGCCGGTACGAGCAGTACTTC
CASSQSGGRYEQYF
>TRBJ2-7|TRBV7-2|-|few
TGTGCCAGCAGCTCCGCGAGGGTCCCCTTGGTCGAGCAGTACTTC
CASSSARVPLVEQYF
>TRBJ2-7|TRBV27|-|-
TGTGCCAGCAGTCCCCCGGGACACCTCTACGAGCAGTACTTC
CASSPPGHLYEQYF
>TRBJ2-1|TRBV5-8|TRBD2|once
TGTGCCAGCAGCTTGGAAAGGGCTAGCGGGGGGATCCCGAATGAGCAGTTCTTC
CASSLERASGGIPNEQFF
>TRBJ2-7|TRBV3-1/TRBV3-2|TRBD1|-
TGTGCCAGCAGCCAAGGGGGCAGGGGGCATAAGCAGTACTTC
CASSQGGRGHKQYF
>TRBJ1-1|TRBV27|-|many
TGTGCCAGCAGTTTTCGGTTGACAGGCGAAGCTTTCTTT
CASSFRLTGEAFF
>TRBJ1-1|TRBV18|-|-
TGTGCCAGCTCATCTCAGGAGGTAAACACTGAAGCTTTCTTT
CASSSQEVNTEAFF
>TRBJ2-3|TRBV5-1|TRBD2|-
TGCGCCAGCAGCTTAAGCGGGGGGGCCGAAGATACGCAGTATTTT
CASSLSGGAEDTQYF
>TRBJ1-2|TRBV29-1|TRBD1|-
TGCAGCGTTGGCCACGACAGGGGGCGAGACTATGGCTACACCTTC
CSVGHDRGRDYGYTF
>TRBJ1-2|TRBV9|-|once
TGTGCCAGCAGCGTAGGAGGGCAGGGGTACTATGGCTACACCTTC
CASSVGGQGYYGYTF
>TRBJ1-2|TRBV19|-|-
TGTGCCAGTAGTATAGGACAGGATTATGGCTACACCTTC
CASSIGQDYGYTF
>TRBJ1-5|TRBV2|-|-
TGTGCCAGCAGTGTGGCTAGTGTGCATCAGCCCCAGCATTTT
CASSVASVHQPQHF
>TRBJ1-1|TRBV10-3|TRBD1|-
TGTGCCATCAGCCTCAATACAGGGGTGAACACTGAAGCTTTCTTT
CAISLNTGVNTEAFF
>TRBJ2-7|TRBV12-5|-|once
TGTGCTAGTGGTTTGGGGGGAGCCTACGAGCAGTACTTC
CASGLGGAYEQYF
>TRBJ2-2|TRBV7-7|TRBD2|-
TGTGCCAGCAGCCCCAGAAGCGGGGGGCTGAACACCGGGGAGCTGTTTTTT
CASSPRSGGLNTGELFF
>TRBJ2-7|TRBV30|TRBD1|-
TGTGCCTGGAGTCGACAGGGTAAGACCTACGAGCAGTACTTC
CAWSRQGKTYEQYF
>TRBJ2-7|TRBV10-2|TRBD2|-
TGCGCCAGCAGTGATGGGTTGGGGCGCGGGGGGAGGAGCGAGCAGTACTTC
CASSDGLGRGGRSEQYF
>TRBJ2-3|TRBV5-1|-|-
TGCGCCAGCACCCTCTCAACAGGGACCGCAGATACGCAGTATTTT
CASTLSTGTADTQYF